The 14 T cell receptor beta chains reported below all come from one sample, sequenced in a study of CD8 T cells in ankylosing spondylitis. TCRdb analysed the 5' RACE reads with MiXCR anew, one entry per CDR3 protein. The sample includes a few hundred thousand distinct CDR3 sequences, about 11% of them seen just once. The sequencing sample was made of blood, either unsorted or a sorted T cell fraction (not recorded which). All receptors derive from a male donor with ankylosing spondylitis or in good health (not recorded which).

V usage is TRBV29-1 and J usage is TRBJ2-7; D is possibly TRBD1 (5 bases). V lost 6 bases and J 5 bases, leaving 17 bases between the germline ends. CDR1 is SQVTM, CDR2 ANQGSEA, per germline. The CDR3 loop spans 13 amino acids. The CDR3 region is CSVSGRVGHEQYF. CDR3 sequence (DNA): TGCAGCGTGTCGGGCAGGGTGGGTCACGAGCAGTACTTC.

This clonotype was observed many times. The chain recombines TRBV29-1 with TRBJ2-1, with TRBD2 matching over 9 bases. The J segment lost 6 bases and the V segment lost 3 bases, leaving 9 bases of the junction unmatched. The CDR3 spans 15 residues. Germline lookup yields CDR1 SQVTM and CDR2 ANQGSEA. CDR3 protein: CSVDSLTSGTNEQFF. The DNA for the CDR3 is TGCAGCGTTGACTCCTTGACTAGCGGAACCAATGAGCAGTTCTTC.

This clonotype was observed many times. The genes are TRBV28 and TRBJ1-4; perhaps TRBD1 as D (5 bases). From germline, CDR1 is MDHEN and CDR2 SYDVKM. V lost 3 bases and J lost 4, with 12 bases in between. The length of the CDR3 is 15 residues. The CDR3 DNA sequence: TGTGCCAGCAGTTTTGGGGCGGACCATAATGAAAAACTGTTTTTT. This translates into CASSFGADHNEKLFF.

In its sample, this clonotype was seen once. The chain has TRBV7-8 and TRBJ2-7; 8 nucleotides match TRBD1. From germline, CDR1 is SGHVS and CDR2 FQNEAQ. This CDR3 has 15 amino acids. J gave up 0 bases and V 5 bases, and 6 bases lay outside the gene matches. The chain's CDR3 is CASSPLTGASYEQYF. Written as DNA, the CDR3 is TGTGCCAGCAGCCCGCTGACAGGGGCCTCCTACGAGCAGTACTTC. The full variable domain, in which reference TRBV7-8 and TRBJ2-7 provide the parts outside the CDR3, is GAGVSQSPRYKVAKRGQDVALRCDPISGHVSLFWYQQALGQGPEFLTYFQNEAQLDKSGLPSDRFFAERPEGSVSTLKIQRTQQEDSAVYLCASSPLTGASYEQYFGPGTRLTVT.

The table lists this clonotype with a few counts. The chain couples TRBV7-2 to TRBJ2-1; TRBD2 agrees at 8 bases. V dropped 5 bases and J dropped 10; count of bases not matched to a gene: 13. CDR3 length equals 15 residues. The germline CDR1 and CDR2 sequences are SGHTA and FQGNSA. The CDR3 nucleotides read TGTGCCAGCAGCCCCGGCGGGGGGCTGGTTTCGGAGCAGTTCTTC. Amino acid sequence: CASSPGGGLVSEQFF.

This clonotype was seen only once. A much larger clone differs by one base, so this may be a read error. V gene TRBV11-2 combines with J gene TRBJ2-3, with TRBD2 matching 7 bases. The CDR3 is 16 residues long. CDR1 is SGHAT and CDR2 is FQNNGV in the germline V gene. Written as DNA, the CDR3 is TGTACCAGCAGCCTAGGAGCGGGGCGTAGCACAGATACGCAGTATTTT. Amino acid sequence: CTSSLGAGRSTDTQYF.

To note about this clonotype: A clone one base away is much larger, so this may be a read error. This chain links TRBV28 with TRBJ1-2, with a weak D call TRBD1 (6 bases). The CDR3 runs to 14 residues. Germline V gene lookup returns CDR1 MDHEN and CDR2 SYDVKM. In nucleotides, the CDR3 is TGTGTCAGCAGTAGTGGCAAGGGGGTCTATGGCTACACCTTC. It specifies CVSSSGKGVYGYTF.

At least ten counts were recorded for this clonotype. The CDR3 region has the DNA TGTGCCACCAGTGACCCGAGCGGGAGCTCCTACAATGAGCAGTTCTTC. This translates into CATSDPSGSSYNEQFF. The V gene is TRBV24-1, the J gene TRBJ2-1; 8 bases map to TRBD2. The V and J ends lost 4 bases and 0 bases, in that order; junction bases with no gene match: 4. Germline-derived CDR1 and CDR2 are KGHDR and SFDVKD. The CDR3 consists of 16 residues.

This clonotype was found many times. J is TRBJ2-2 and V is TRBV7-6, with 8 positions matching TRBD1. The CDR3 sequence is 16 residues long. V shed 5 bases and J 5 bases; nucleotides not matched to a gene: 10. CDR1 is SGHVS, CDR2 FNYEAQ, per germline. CDR3 bases: TGTGCCAGCAGCGGCTGGACAGGGAATCAAACCGGGGAGCTGTTTTTT. This encodes CASSGWTGNQTGELFF.

V gene TRBV29-1 combines with J gene TRBJ2-1; 7 bases line up with TRBD2. With V trimmed by 2 bases and J by 6 bases, 4 bases remained unmatched. The length of the CDR3 is 13 residues. In germline, CDR1 is SQVTM, CDR2 ANQGSEA. CDR3 residues: CSVERASGNEQFF. The CDR3 DNA reads TGCAGCGTTGAACGGGCTAGCGGCAATGAGCAGTTCTTC.

The chain is built from TRBV11-2 and TRBJ2-1; D unclear. The CDR3 totals 15 residues. Per the germline V gene, CDR1 is SGHAT and CDR2 is FQNNGV. Trimming stripped 1 base from V and 4 bases from J, with 11 bases between. Here the CDR3 reads CASSLGLVFYNEQFF. The CDR3 nucleotides read TGTGCCAGCAGCTTAGGCCTAGTGTTTTACAATGAGCAGTTCTTC.

The chain combines TRBV5-1 with TRBJ1-1, with TRBD1 matching over 10 bases. The germline gives CDR1 SGHRS, CDR2 YFSETQ. The CDR3 totals 15 residues. V was clipped by 4 bases and J by 7 bases; unmatched bases: 10. The CDR3: CASSTTDRGMNEAFF. DNA for the CDR3: TGCGCCAGCAGCACCACGGACAGGGGGATGAATGAAGCTTTCTTT.

This clonotype was seen ten or more times. The chain couples TRBV12-3 or TRBV12-4 to TRBJ2-5; D is perhaps TRBD1 or TRBD2 (5 bases each). The CDR3 runs 15 residues. V was shortened by 6 bases and J by 0 bases, with 14 bases between the two germline ends. CDR3 protein: CASSLGTGYQETQYF. CDR3 DNA sequence: TGTGCCAGCAGCCTGGGGACGGGGTACCAAGAGACCCAGTACTTC.

This clonotype showed up just a few times. The chain combines TRBV20-1 with TRBJ2-7; the D call may be TRBD1 or TRBD2 (7 bases each). This CDR3 is built from 14 residues. Trimming shortened V by 2 bases and J by 2 bases, and 13 bases separated the two germline ends. The germline CDR1 and CDR2 sequences are DFQATT and SNEGSKA (reference sequence). The CDR3 nucleotides are TGCAGTGCTAGACTTGGGAGGGGGCCCTACGAGCAGTACTTC. This gives the protein CSARLGRGPYEQYF.